This TCR beta chain was identified during a study of response to subunit inactivated influenza vaccine. TCRdb reprocessed the RT-PCR reads with MiXCR, giving one entry per CDR3 protein. This table has some 500,000 distinct CDR3 sequences, less than 30% appearing once. Turning to this clonotype: Antigen unknown.

Overall study results and limits: Authors suggested few new T cells are recruited by each seasonal influenza vaccination.

Germline-derived CDR1 and CDR2 are MNHNS and SASEGT. The CDR3 totals 19 residues. The V gene end was trimmed by 3 bases and the J gene end by 0 bases; junction bases not matched to a gene: 12. The sample was CD4+ T cells sorted from PBMCs, taken 4 to 6 days after vaccination. The clonotype was recovered from a man between 45 and 60 years old who received an inactivated influenza vaccine. The rearrangement joins TRBV6-1 to TRBJ1-5; 9 nucleotides align to TRBD1. The CDR3 coding sequence is TGTGCCAGCAGTGAGAAGGACAGGGGTGAAGGGTATAGCAATCAGCCCCAGCATTTT. It codes for CASSEKDRGEGYSNQPQHF.